This passage covers 26 T cell receptor beta chains from one sample sequenced in a study of blood T cells in healthy people across ages (dated by TCRdb to the mid-2010s). Library generation was performed with 5' RACE. The sequencer listed for this sample is Illumina HiSeq 2500. A second about 7 to 12 cycle PCR used a sample-barcoded 5' primer and a J-beta primer mix. Clones were called with MiXCR by TCRdb after fastp trimmed the public reads at Q25, and only in-frame beta chains were retained. Rows with a matching CDR3 protein are joined into one entry that keeps the most common DNA and genes. For this sample the table gives almost 550,000 distinct CDR3 sequences, of which less than 25% were detected only once. The ten largest clones take up roughly 9.4% of the sample. The same specimen was also included in a second study, on T cells of mothers and their children.

The material sequenced was blood. Receptors were obtained from a boy between 10 and 17 years old in good health.

This clonotype turned up a few times. The chain uses TRBV7-2 and TRBJ2-5, with D perhaps given as TRBD1 or TRBD2 (5 bases each). TRBJ2-1 matches the DNA end more closely, so the J call is doubtful. The CDR3 totals 16 residues. Germline lookup yields CDR1 SGHTA and CDR2 FQGNSA. This chain's CDR3 is CASSSGGMRGYNEQFF. CDR3 DNA: TGTGCCAGCAGCTCCGGTGGGATGAGGGGCTACAATGAGCAGTTCTTC.

CDR3 loop: CASSIGGQGNTEAFF. As DNA, the CDR3 is TGTGCCAGTAGTATTGGGGGACAGGGGAACACTGAAGCTTTCTTT. The gene calls are TRBV19 and TRBJ1-1, with 9 bases identical to TRBD1. Per germline, CDR1 LNHDA and CDR2 SQIVND (reference sequence). The CDR3 is made up of 15 amino acids. With V trimmed by 3 bases and J by 1 base, 3 bases remained unmatched.

The rearrangement links TRBV27 to TRBJ2-7; a weak D match, TRBD2 (5 bases). Germline V gene data show CDR1 as MNHEY and CDR2 as SMNVEV (reference sequence). The CDR3 totals 13 residues. With 9 bases removed from V and 4 bases from J, the gap between germline ends came to 16 bases. CDR3 in DNA: TGTGCCAGTGCAACGGGGATGGGGTACGAGCAGTACTTC. Amino acids: CASATGMGYEQYF.

This clonotype was counted a single time. The gene calls are TRBV12-5 and TRBJ1-2; 8 nucleotides align to TRBD1. After removal of 0 bases from V and 8 bases from J, the junction contained 2 bases not matched to a gene. Germline V lookup: CDR1 LGHNT, CDR2 FRNRAP. The CDR3 sequence is 13 residues long. This CDR3 reads CASGLVQGGGYTF. The CDR3 coding sequence is TGTGCTAGTGGTTTGGTACAGGGGGGAGGCTACACCTTC.

V gene TRBV4-1 combines with J gene TRBJ2-7; 11 positions match TRBD1. CDR1 and CDR2 from the germline V gene are MGHRA and YSYEKL. CDR3 size: 17 residues. After removal of 1 base from V and 3 bases from J, the junction contained 8 bases not matched to a gene. The CDR3 coding sequence is TGCGCCAGCAGCCAAGCGGGACAGGGGGTGAGGTACTACGAGCAGTACTTC. Translation gives CASSQAGQGVRYYEQYF.

This rearrangement joins TRBV6-5 to TRBJ2-5, with 11 positions matching TRBD2. This CDR3 has 15 residues. Germline CDR1 is MNHEY and CDR2 is SVGAGI. V dropped 7 bases and J dropped 5; count of bases not matched to a gene: 9. CDR3 in amino acids: CASTLLAGVGETQYF. The CDR3 region has the DNA TGTGCCAGCACCTTACTAGCGGGGGTCGGGGAGACCCAGTACTTC.

This clonotype occurred a few times. The J gene is TRBJ1-1, the V gene TRBV9, with D perhaps TRBD1 (6 bases). This CDR3 region has 16 residues. The V end lost 4 bases, the J end lost 10 bases, and 26 bases lay between the germline ends. The V gene's germline CDR1 is SGDLS and CDR2 YYNGEE. The CDR3 DNA reads TGTGCCAGCAGCCATCAACAGGGCAGGGAAGTTCAGGGAGCTTTCTTT. It encodes CASSHQQGREVQGAFF. Variable domain in full (rest from reference TRBV9 and TRBJ1-1): DSGVTQTPKHLITATGQRVTLRCSPRSGDLSVYWYQQSLDQGLQFLIQYYNGEERAKGNILERFSAQQFPDLHSELNLSSLELGDSALYFCASSHQQGREVQGAFFGQGTRLTVV.

This clonotype has just a few counts. This chain links TRBV14 with TRBJ2-3; 8 bases agree with TRBD2. Trimming took 0 bases from V and 4 from J; bases not matched to a gene: 3. The CDR3 runs to 15 residues. Germline V gene data show CDR1 as SGHDN and CDR2 as FVKESK. The CDR3 DNA sequence: TGTGCCAGCAGCCAAGAAGGACTAGCACCAGATACGCAGTATTTT. The encoded protein is CASSQEGLAPDTQYF.

In this sample, this clonotype turned up a few times. The chain employs TRBV19 and TRBJ2-2, with TRBD2 as a possible D gene (5 bases). Germline V gene sequence: CDR1 LNHDA, CDR2 SQIVND (reference sequence). The V gene lost 9 bases and the J gene lost 3 bases, with 14 bases spanning the gap. This CDR3 has 14 residues. The CDR3 DNA reads TGTGCCAGCCGCCGGGGTCAGCACACCGGGGAGCTGTTTTTT. It translates to CASRRGQHTGELFF.

J is TRBJ2-3 and V is TRBV7-8; a possible D gene is TRBD1 (6 bases). CDR1 is SGHVS, CDR2 FQNEAQ, per germline. Trimming shortened V by 4 bases and J by 2 bases, and 16 bases separated the two germline ends. The CDR3 covers 16 residues. The CDR3 sequence: CASSSSGTKDTDTQYF. CDR3 coding DNA: TGTGCCAGCAGCTCGTCCGGGACAAAGGACACAGATACGCAGTATTTT.

The chain uses TRBV29-1 and TRBJ1-1; 7 bases line up with TRBD1. This CDR3 spans 13 amino acids. Germline CDR1 is SQVTM and CDR2 is ANQGSEA. The trim removed 8 bases at V and 0 bases at J, leaving 6 bases unmatched. The CDR3, as DNA: TGCAGCACTCAGGGGGTCATGAACACTGAAGCTTTCTTT. This sequence encodes CSTQGVMNTEAFF.

The CDR3: CASCAGGNEQFF. The CDR3 bases are TGTGCCAGCTGTGCGGGGGGCAATGAGCAGTTCTTC. This sequence joins TRBV12-3 or TRBV12-4 and TRBJ2-1; 8 positions match TRBD2. V shed 8 bases and J 6 bases; nucleotides not matched to a gene: 3. CDR3 length: 12 amino acids.

The V call is TRBV28, the J call TRBJ2-5; possibly TRBD2 for D (7 bases). V lost 6 bases, J lost 11 bases, and 19 bases lay in between. CDR3 length: 13 amino acids. CDR1 is MDHEN, CDR2 SYDVKM, per germline. In nucleotides, the CDR3 is TGTGCCAGCAGGGGTTCGGGGGCGGGGGAGCAGTACTTC. Translated: CASRGSGAGEQYF.

The V gene is TRBV28, the J gene TRBJ1-2; D gene unclear. CDR1 and CDR2 (germline): MDHEN, SYDVKM. The CDR3 consists of 12 residues. CDR3 coding DNA: TGTGCTGCCCGAGGGTATGGCTATGGCTACACCTTC. Translated, it gives CAARGYGYGYTF.

V usage is TRBV20-1 and J usage is TRBJ2-3; TRBD2 aligns across 9 bases. The CDR3 spans 12 residues. Trimming at V came to 6 bases and at J to 9 bases, leaving 7 bases not matched to a gene. Per germline, CDR1 DFQATT and CDR2 SNEGSKA (reference sequence). CDR3: CSATLAGGTQYF. The CDR3 DNA follows: TGCAGTGCCACACTAGCGGGTGGGACGCAGTATTTT.

This chain joins TRBV27 and TRBJ1-4; a weak D match, TRBD1 (6 bases). The germline V and J ends were trimmed by 8 bases and 7 bases, with 11 bases remaining between them. This CDR3 region has 12 residues. Germline CDR1 reads MNHEY; CDR2 reads SMNVEV (reference sequence). The CDR3 sequence: CASGWGPEKLFF. In nucleotides, the CDR3 is TGTGCCAGCGGTTGGGGGCCTGAAAAACTGTTTTTT.

Only a few counts were recorded for this clonotype. This rearrangement joins TRBV11-1 to TRBJ2-5; TRBD2 matches 7 bases. V shed 7 bases, J shed 0 bases, and the junction held 5 bases outside the gene matches. CDR3 size: 14 residues. The germline V gene has CDR1 SGHAT and CDR2 FQDESV (reference sequence). The CDR3 protein is CASNGGIYQETQYF. DNA for the CDR3: TGTGCCAGCAACGGGGGGATCTACCAAGAGACCCAGTACTTC.

The chain couples TRBV6-2 or TRBV6-3 to TRBJ1-1; D is perhaps TRBD1 (6 bases). This CDR3 comprises 17 residues. Trimming removed 5 bases from V and 5 bases from J, with 24 bases in between. Per germline, CDR1 MNHEY and CDR2 SVGEGT. CDR3 in DNA: TGTGCCAGCAGTACGCGGAACACAGGGCGGGGGAGGACTGAAGCTTTCTTT. Translated, it gives CASSTRNTGRGRTEAFF.

The rearrangement uses TRBV19 and TRBJ1-1, with 7 bases lining up with TRBD1. The CDR3 is 13 amino acids. V lost 7 bases to trimming and J lost 1 base; unmatched junction nucleotides: 3. Germline loops: CDR1 LNHDA, CDR2 SQIVND (reference sequence). CDR3 residues: CASMGQQNTEAFF. The CDR3 nucleotides read TGTGCCAGTATGGGACAGCAGAACACTGAAGCTTTCTTT. The full variable domain, its missing parts supplied by reference TRBV19 and TRBJ1-1, is DGGITQSPKYLFRKEGQNVTLSCEQNLNHDAMYWYRQDPGQGLRLIYYSQIVNDFQKGDIAEGYSVSREKKESFPLTVTSAQKNPTAFYLCASMGQQNTEAFFGQGTRLTVV.

The gene calls are TRBV28 and TRBJ2-5, with D possibly called TRBD1 or TRBD2 (6 bases each). The CDR3 has 19 amino acids. The V end was cut by 3 bases, the J end by 0 bases, with 23 bases between. Germline V gene data show CDR1 as MDHEN and CDR2 as SYDVKM. Here the CDR3 DNA reads TGTGCCAGCAGTTTTCGGATGGACCCGGGGGCGGAAAACCAAGAGACCCAGTACTTC. Its translation is CASSFRMDPGAENQETQYF.

The chain recombines TRBV11-1 with TRBJ2-1, with 13 nucleotides matching TRBD2. The CDR3 spans 17 residues. Germline V lookup: CDR1 SGHAT, CDR2 FQDESV (reference sequence). After removal of 2 bases from V and 4 bases from J, the junction contained 5 bases not matched to a gene. CDR3 amino acids: CASSLSRGLAGYNEQFF. CDR3 DNA: TGTGCCAGCAGCTTATCCAGGGGACTAGCGGGATACAATGAGCAGTTCTTC.

There are many counts of this clonotype. This chain uses TRBV3-1 with TRBJ2-5, with D unresolved. The CDR3 is 12 amino acids. V lost 1 base and J 5 bases, leaving 5 bases between the germline ends. Germline CDR1 LGHDT, CDR2 YNNKEL (reference sequence). The CDR3 is CASSQVLETQYF. CDR3 coding DNA: TGTGCCAGCAGCCAAGTCTTGGAGACCCAGTACTTC.

V usage is TRBV7-3 and J usage is TRBJ2-3, with D unclear. This CDR3 comprises 11 residues. Germline CDR1 is SGHTA and CDR2 is FQGTGA. The V and J ends lost 3 bases and 8 bases respectively, with 6 bases between them. The CDR3 nucleotides read TGTGCCAGCAGCTTCGATGGTACGCAGTATTTT. Its translation is CASSFDGTQYF.

This clonotype was seen ten or more times. The rearrangement links TRBV4-2 to TRBJ2-5; 7 bases are shared with TRBD2. Germline CDR1 LGHNA, CDR2 YNFKEQ. V lost 1 base to trimming and J lost 1 base; unmatched junction nucleotides: 9. CDR3 length equals 17 residues. This CDR3 is CASSQVGRAGAQETQYF. CDR3 bases: TGTGCCAGCAGCCAAGTGGGTCGCGCGGGAGCCCAAGAGACCCAGTACTTC.

This clonotype was seen more than once but under ten times. The J gene is TRBJ2-2, the V gene TRBV29-1; D could derive from TRBD1 or TRBD2 (6 bases each). Trimming took 6 bases from V and 4 from J, leaving 12 bases between them. CDR3 size: 13 residues. Germline CDR1 reads SQVTM; CDR2 reads ANQGSEA. The CDR3 sequence is CSVGGAGTGELFF. CDR3 sequence (DNA): TGCAGCGTGGGGGGCGCGGGCACCGGGGAGCTGTTTTTT.

This clonotype appeared a few times. The CDR3 here is CASSTKVFGQSYNEQFF. DNA for the CDR3: TGTGCCAGCTCCACAAAAGTCTTCGGGCAAAGCTACAATGAGCAGTTCTTC. This chain links TRBV18 with TRBJ2-1; D is ambiguous. V lost 6 bases and J lost 3, with 21 bases in between. Germline V CDR1 and CDR2: KGHSH, LQKENI. This CDR3 comprises 17 residues.